These 27 T cell receptor beta chains were sequenced from one sample in a study of CD8+CD57+ T cells in acquired aplastic anemia. Before being chosen for sequencing, patients had shown CD8+CD57+ cell expansion by flow cytometry. Both TCR beta VDJ combination and CDR3 sequence profiling were carried out. Genomic DNA was the template for this profiling. TCRdb recomputed calls from the reads with MiXCR, one row per CDR3 protein. The table has 150,000 to 200,000 distinct CDR3 sequences, around half seen once. The sequencing sample was made of sorted CD4+, CD8+, or CD8+CD57+ T cells (not recorded which) from PBMCs. The source of these receptors is a human donor with aplastic anemia.

This clonotype was observed a handful of times. This chain uses TRBV7-6 with TRBJ2-3; 7 nucleotides agree with TRBD2. V lost 2 bases, J lost 5 bases, and 7 bases stayed unmatched. The CDR3 is 15 amino acids. Germline V gene data show CDR1 as SGHVS and CDR2 as FNYEAQ. The CDR3 bases are TGTGCCAGCAGCTTACTGGCTAGCGGTAAAGATACGCAGTATTTT. This sequence encodes CASSLLASGKDTQYF.

The table lists this clonotype with a few counts. The V and J genes are TRBV2 and TRBJ1-1; D unresolved. This CDR3 spans 13 amino acids. CDR1 is SNHLY, CDR2 FYNNEI, per germline. With 7 bases removed from V and 1 base from J, the gap between germline ends came to 10 bases. CDR3 nucleotide sequence: TGTGCCAGCATAGGACGGACGAACACTGAAGCTTTCTTT. This sequence encodes CASIGRTNTEAFF. The full variable domain, with the rest looked up from reference TRBV2 and TRBJ1-1, is EPEVTQTPSHQVTQMGQEVILRCVPISNHLYFYWYRQILGQKVEFLVSFYNNEISEKSEIFDDQFSVERPDGSNFTLKIRSTKLEDSAMYFCASIGRTNTEAFFGQGTRLTVV.

This clonotype was recorded many times. The chain has TRBV6-4 and TRBJ1-2; 8 bases fit TRBD1. J lost 2 bases, V lost 5 bases, and 1 base had no gene match. CDR3 size: 13 residues. CDR1 is MRHNA and CDR2 is SNTAGT in the germline V gene. CDR3 protein: CASSRDRNYGYTF. The CDR3 DNA sequence: TGTGCCAGCAGTAGGGACAGGAACTATGGCTACACCTTC.

The chain couples TRBV12-3 or TRBV12-4 to TRBJ2-1, with 10 bases that match TRBD1. V shed 8 bases, J shed 6 bases, and the junction held 10 bases outside the gene matches. The CDR3 runs to 15 residues. The CDR3 region is CASEPRTGGGNEQFF. The CDR3 DNA is TGTGCCAGCGAACCCCGGACAGGGGGGGGCAATGAGCAGTTCTTC.

The CDR3: CSAPATGDTQYF. Written as DNA, the CDR3 is TGCAGTGCTCCTGCAACGGGGGATACGCAGTATTTT. The genes are TRBV20-1 and TRBJ2-3; TRBD2 is a possible D gene (5 bases). The CDR3 is made up of 12 amino acids. Trimming left V 5 bases short and J 6 bases short, with 12 bases between. Germline V gives CDR1 DFQATT, CDR2 SNEGSKA (reference sequence).

This clonotype was observed many times. The V gene is TRBV19, the J gene TRBJ2-7; D remains unclear. Germline values: CDR1 LNHDA, CDR2 SQIVND (reference sequence). The CDR3 covers 13 residues. Trimming took off 6 bases at V and 2 bases at J, with 11 bases between the two ends. CDR3 residues: CASSSAPAYEQYF. Written as DNA, the CDR3 is TGTGCCAGTAGCTCCGCCCCCGCCTACGAGCAGTACTTC.

Remarks on this clonotype: The junction does not match germline at one end; this may be a read error. The gene calls are TRBV4-1 and TRBJ2-3; 10 bases map to TRBD2. The CDR3 runs 19 residues. The germline V gene has CDR1 MGHRA and CDR2 YSYEKL. CDR3 sequence reads: CASSQARLLAGNPTDTHYF. The CDR3 bases are TGCGCCAGCAGCCAAGCGCGTTTACTAGCGGGAAACCCGACAGATACGCACTATTTT.

A word on this clonotype: One end of the junction varies from germline; a read error may be responsible. This rearrangement joins TRBV15 to TRBJ2-7; 8 bases are a match to TRBD1. Looked up from germline, CDR1 is LNHNV and CDR2 is YYDKDF (reference sequence). The CDR3 is 15 residues long. CDR3 sequence reads: CATGRGGTGSYEQYF. Written as DNA, the CDR3 is TGTGCCACCGGCAGAGGTGGGACAGGCTCCTACGAGCAGTACTTC.

This clonotype was seen only a few times. The CDR3 DNA reads TGTGCCAGCAGCCACGGGGGACAGACCTCTTACGAGCAGTACTTC. As protein: CASSHGGQTSYEQYF. This chain links TRBV2 with TRBJ2-7; the D gene is possibly TRBD1 (7 bases). The CDR3 has 15 residues. The V end lost 6 bases, the J end lost 4 bases, and 19 bases lay between the germline ends. Germline CDR1 SNHLY, CDR2 FYNNEI.

The V call is TRBV19, the J call TRBJ1-5; D ambiguous. Trimming cost V 8 bases and J 4 bases, with 9 bases left between them. The length of the CDR3 is 12 residues. The V gene's germline CDR1 is LNHDA and CDR2 SQIVND (reference sequence). The DNA of the CDR3 is TGTGCCAGTGGGTACGGGAATCAGCCCCAGCATTTT. Its protein is CASGYGNQPQHF.

Only a few counts were recorded for this clonotype. The chain combines TRBV19 with TRBJ2-7; D possibly uses TRBD1 or TRBD2 (5 bases each). CDR3 length: 15 amino acids. The V gene's germline CDR1 is LNHDA and CDR2 SQIVND (reference sequence). Trimming removed 1 base at V and 0 bases at J, with 10 bases between. The CDR3 region is CASSIGGRSSYEQYF. CDR3 nucleotide sequence: TGTGCCAGTAGTATAGGGGGACGAAGCTCCTACGAGCAGTACTTC.

This sequence joins TRBV2 and TRBJ1-1; possibly TRBD1 for D (5 bases). The CDR3 spans 12 residues. Germline CDR1 SNHLY, CDR2 FYNNEI. V lost 6 bases to trimming and J lost 4 bases, with 9 bases between them. The CDR3 protein is CASRQDTTEAFF. CDR3 bases: TGTGCCAGCAGGCAGGACACCACTGAAGCTTTCTTT. Variable domain in full (rest from reference TRBV2 and TRBJ1-1): EPEVTQTPSHQVTQMGQEVILRCVPISNHLYFYWYRQILGQKVEFLVSFYNNEISEKSEIFDDQFSVERPDGSNFTLKIRSTKLEDSAMYFCASRQDTTEAFFGQGTRLTVV.

This clonotype was observed once. The CDR3: CSARGSNQPQHF. The CDR3, as DNA: TGCAGTGCTAGGGGGAGCAATCAGCCCCAGCATTTT. The J gene is TRBJ1-5, the V gene TRBV20-1; D unclear. V dropped 3 bases and J dropped 1 base, with 4 bases sitting between them. The CDR3 spans 12 residues. Germline V gene sequence: CDR1 DFQATT, CDR2 SNEGSKA (reference sequence).

In the case of this clonotype: At one boundary the junction diverges from the germline segment, which might be a read error. This chain uses TRBV30 with TRBJ2-7; D unresolved. The CDR3 is 11 residues long. Germline CDR1 reads GTSNPN; CDR2 reads SVGIG (reference sequence). The DNA of the CDR3 is TGTGCCTGGAGTATGGGCTACGGGCAGTACTTC. Its protein is CAWSMGYGQYF.

This clonotype has a count of ten or more. This chain connects TRBV19 to TRBJ2-7; 7 bases align to TRBD1. This CDR3 is 16 amino acids long. The germline V gene encodes CDR1 LNHDA and CDR2 SQIVND (reference sequence). The V gene end was trimmed by 2 bases and the J gene end by 2 bases; junction bases not matched to a gene: 9. The CDR3 loop reads CASSIKGTGVTYEQYF. The CDR3, as DNA: TGTGCCAGTAGTATAAAGGGAACAGGGGTAACCTACGAGCAGTACTTC.

This clonotype was observed at least ten times. This chain connects TRBV5-1 to TRBJ2-5; 13 positions agree with TRBD2. This CDR3 comprises 17 residues. CDR1 is SGHRS, CDR2 YFSETQ, per germline. Trimming at V came to 2 bases and at J to 3 bases, leaving 7 bases not matched to a gene. This CDR3 reads CASSFGLAGAGEETQYF. The CDR3 coding sequence is TGCGCCAGCAGCTTCGGACTAGCGGGGGCCGGGGAAGAGACCCAGTACTTC.

As for this clonotype: A much larger clonotype is one base distant, so this may be a read error. The chain employs TRBV6-1 and TRBJ2-3; the D gene could be TRBD1 or TRBD2 (6 bases each). V lost 8 bases and J 1 base, leaving 13 bases between the germline ends. The germline gives CDR1 MNHNS, CDR2 SASEGT. This CDR3 has 14 residues. The CDR3 DNA is TGTGCCAGCGGGAGGACAGAACGCACAGATACGCAGTATTTT. It translates to CASGRTERTDTQYF.

In its sample, this clonotype was seen many times. This chain joins TRBV7-2 and TRBJ2-5, with D perhaps TRBD2 (7 bases). Germline assignment: CDR1 SGHTA and CDR2 FQGNSA. The CDR3 consists of 13 residues. V lost 4 bases and J 5 bases, leaving 11 bases between the germline ends. CDR3 nucleotide sequence: TGTGCCAGCAGCTCCGGGGGGCAGGAGACCCAGTACTTC. Translation: CASSSGGQETQYF.

This clonotype has ten or more counts. The V and J genes are TRBV20-1 and TRBJ2-1; 7 nucleotides match TRBD2. The CDR3 is 17 residues long. The germline gives CDR1 DFQATT, CDR2 SNEGSKA (reference sequence). With V trimmed by 0 bases and J by 6 bases, 14 bases remained unmatched. The CDR3 region has the DNA TGCAGTGCTAGAGATTATAGCGGACTAGAGGCTGTCAATGAGCAGTTCTTC. Translating it yields CSARDYSGLEAVNEQFF.

In its sample, this clonotype was seen once. The chain links TRBV24-1 to TRBJ2-7; 8 bases align to TRBD1. CDR1 is KGHDR, CDR2 SFDVKD, per germline. J gave up 5 bases and V 6 bases, and 8 bases lay outside the gene matches. The length of the CDR3 is 14 residues. DNA for the CDR3: TGTGCCACCAGTACCAGGACAGGGACTGACGAGCAGTACTTC. It codes for CATSTRTGTDEQYF.

The CDR3 sequence: CASSLDGQGKRAMNTEAFF. CDR3 DNA: TGCGCCAGCAGCTTAGACGGACAGGGGAAGAGGGCTATGAACACTGAAGCTTTCTTT. This chain links TRBV5-1 with TRBJ1-1, with 9 bases lining up with TRBD1. Per the germline V gene, CDR1 is SGHRS and CDR2 is YFSETQ. The CDR3 spans 19 residues. With V trimmed by 2 bases and J by 0 bases, 14 bases remained unmatched. Variable domain in full (rest from reference TRBV5-1 and TRBJ1-1): KAGVTQTPRYLIKTRGQQVTLSCSPISGHRSVSWYQQTPGQGLQFLFEYFSETQRNKGNFPGRFSGRQFSNSRSEMNVSTLELGDSALYLCASSLDGQGKRAMNTEAFFGQGTRLTVV.

In this sample, this clonotype turned up a few times. A read error may account for a junction end that differs from germline. The chain uses TRBV4-2 and TRBJ2-1, with D perhaps matching TRBD2 (7 bases). Per germline, CDR1 LGHNA and CDR2 YNFKEQ. CDR3 length: 17 amino acids. In nucleotides, the CDR3 is TGTGACAGCAGCCAAGAGTGGGGCGGGGGACATTACAATGAGCAGTTCTTC. Translation gives CDSSQEWGGGHYNEQFF.

This chain links TRBV20-1 with TRBJ2-7; TRBD2 matches at 9 bases. V was pared by 1 base and J by 1 base, with 5 bases of the junction left unmatched. The germline gives CDR1 DFQATT, CDR2 SNEGSKA (reference sequence). The CDR3 is 15 amino acids. CDR3: CSARVPSGASYEQYF. The CDR3 nucleotides are TGCAGTGCTAGAGTGCCTAGCGGGGCATCCTACGAGCAGTACTTC.

This clonotype was detected many times. The V and J genes are TRBV9 and TRBJ2-5; D may be TRBD2 (6 bases). Germline loops: CDR1 SGDLS, CDR2 YYNGEE. CDR3 length equals 14 residues. V was clipped by 0 bases and J by 5 bases, with 11 bases between them. CDR3 protein: CASSVELAMETQYF. DNA of the CDR3: TGTGCCAGCAGCGTAGAACTAGCTATGGAGACCCAGTACTTC. Drawing the rest from reference TRBV9 and TRBJ2-5, the complete variable domain is DSGVTQTPKHLITATGQRVTLRCSPRSGDLSVYWYQQSLDQGLQFLIQYYNGEERAKGNILERFSAQQFPDLHSELNLSSLELGDSALYFCASSVELAMETQYFGPGTRLLVL.

The chain joins TRBV18 to TRBJ2-7; TRBD1 matches at 11 bases. V was clipped by 6 bases and J by 0 bases; unmatched bases: 7. The CDR3 consists of 16 residues. Germline loops: CDR1 KGHSH, CDR2 LQKENI. CDR3 sequence (DNA): TGTGCCAGCTCCCGTGGACAGGGGGCGAGCTCCTACGAGCAGTACTTC. It is translated as CASSRGQGASSYEQYF. Based on the CDR3 plus reference TRBV18 and TRBJ2-7, the full variable domain is NAGVMQNPRHLVRRRGQEARLRCSPMKGHSHVYWYRQLPEEGLKFMVYLQKENIIDESGMPKERFSAEFPKEGPSILRIQQVVRGDSAAYFCASSRGQGASSYEQYFGPGTRLTVT.

Notes on this clonotype: Because it lacks the conserved phenylalanine or tryptophan at the end, this CDR3 is likely a read error. The limits of the CDR3 on the DNA are not certain, so only TCRdb's listed CDR3 is given. The CDR3 spells CASSPTAAG. The chain uses TRBV7-2 and TRBJ1-3. The CDR3 has 9 amino acids, counting both end residues. Germline CDR1 and CDR2: SGHTA and FQGNSA.

This clonotype was picked up many times. V is TRBV3-1 and J is TRBJ2-5; D uncertain. Germline V gene data show CDR1 as LGHDT and CDR2 as YNNKEL (reference sequence). The length of the CDR3 is 13 residues. V lost 0 bases, J lost 5 bases, and 7 bases lay in between. The CDR3: CASSQDRWETQYF. The CDR3 DNA sequence: TGTGCCAGCAGCCAAGATCGATGGGAGACCCAGTACTTC.